The clone carrying this TCR beta chain was seen a single time. What it recognizes is unknown. These data come from a study of Ad26.COV2.S vaccination and SARS-CoV-2 variants. Study summary: It was the COV1001 Ad26.COV2.S trial arm that included the donor.

Notes on the study in general: Similar non-spike TCR breadth was seen in vaccine and placebo recipients.

The treatment here: 15 to 20 received Ad26.COV2.S at low or high dose, single or two shots; about 5 received placebo; per-sample allocation not given. On day 63 after the first injection, vaccine and placebo recipients gave samples. The administered vaccine (an Ad26 vector) expressed Wuhan-strain SARS-CoV-2 spike. The method was immunoSEQ multiplex PCR; TCRdb's version includes in-frame clones alone and lacks a portion of them. The sample yields approximately 460,000 clones, 70% to 90% seen once. The CDR3 sequence is 13 residues long. Germline values: CDR1 KGHSH, CDR2 LQKENI. Deletions cut 3 bases from V and 0 bases from J, with 3 bases between.

The clonotype was recovered from a person between 18 and 65 years old who received the Ad26.COV2.S COVID-19 vaccine or a placebo. The chain couples TRBV18 to TRBJ1-5; no firm D call. Sequencing was performed on peripheral blood, taken in a trial of Ad26.COV2.S vaccine versus placebo. CDR3 nucleotides: TGTGCCAGCTCACCCGCTAGCAATCAGCCCCAGCATTTT. Its protein product is CASSPASNQPQHF.